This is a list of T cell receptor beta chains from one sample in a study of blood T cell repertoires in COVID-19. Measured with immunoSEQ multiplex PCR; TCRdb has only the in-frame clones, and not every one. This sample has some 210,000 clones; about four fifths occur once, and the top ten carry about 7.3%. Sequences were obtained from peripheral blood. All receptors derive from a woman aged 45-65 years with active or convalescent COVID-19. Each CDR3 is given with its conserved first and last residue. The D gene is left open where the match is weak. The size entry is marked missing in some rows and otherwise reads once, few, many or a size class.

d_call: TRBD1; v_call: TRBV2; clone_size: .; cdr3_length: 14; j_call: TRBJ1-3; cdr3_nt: TGTGCCAGCAGTTTTGGGACAGAAGGAAACACCATATATTTT; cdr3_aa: CASSFGTEGNTIYF
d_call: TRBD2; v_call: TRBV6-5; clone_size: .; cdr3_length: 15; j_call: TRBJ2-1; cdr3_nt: TGTGCCAGCAGACCCCTGGGGAGGGGCTACGATGAGCAGTTCTTC; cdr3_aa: CASRPLGRGYDEQFF
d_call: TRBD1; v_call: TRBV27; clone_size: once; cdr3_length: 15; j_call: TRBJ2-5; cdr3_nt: TGTGCCAGCAGTTCCCCCGGGACAGGTGGAGAGACCCAGTACTTC; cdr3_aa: CASSSPGTGGETQYF
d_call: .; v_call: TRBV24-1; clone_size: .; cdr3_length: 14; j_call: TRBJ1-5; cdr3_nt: TGTGCCACCAGGGGGCAGGGGCGCAATCAGCCCCAGCATTTT; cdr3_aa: CATRGQGRNQPQHF
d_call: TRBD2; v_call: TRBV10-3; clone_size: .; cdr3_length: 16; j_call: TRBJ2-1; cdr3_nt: TGTGCCATCAGTGAAAAGGGACTAGCGGGGGTTAGTGAGCAGTTCTTC; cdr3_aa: CAISEKGLAGVSEQFF
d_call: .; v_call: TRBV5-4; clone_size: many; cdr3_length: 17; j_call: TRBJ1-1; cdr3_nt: TGTGCCAGCAGCTTGACAGGTCTAGGAAGGATGAACACTGAAGCTTTCTTT; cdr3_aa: CASSLTGLGRMNTEAFF
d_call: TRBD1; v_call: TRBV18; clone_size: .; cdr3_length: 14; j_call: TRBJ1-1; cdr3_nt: TGTGCCAGCTCACCAAATGACAGGGTCACTGAAGCTTTCTTT; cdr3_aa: CASSPNDRVTEAFF
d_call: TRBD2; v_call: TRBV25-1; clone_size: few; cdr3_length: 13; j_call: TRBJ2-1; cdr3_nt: TGTGCCAGCGGACTAGCGGGAGTTCATGAGCAGTTCTTC; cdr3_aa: CASGLAGVHEQFF
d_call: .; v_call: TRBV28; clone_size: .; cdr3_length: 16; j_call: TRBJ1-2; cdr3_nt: TGTGCCAGCAGTTTACTTGGGACAATAGCTAACTATGGCTACACCTTC; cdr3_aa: CASSLLGTIANYGYTF
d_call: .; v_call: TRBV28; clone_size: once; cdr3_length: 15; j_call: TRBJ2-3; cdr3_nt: TGTGCCAGCAGGGGTCAGGCTAGCGGCACAGATACGCAGTATTTT; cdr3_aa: CASRGQASGTDTQYF
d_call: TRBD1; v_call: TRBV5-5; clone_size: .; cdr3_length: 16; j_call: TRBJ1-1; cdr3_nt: TGTGCCAGCAGCCCAACAGGGGTTAGGGAGAACACTGAAGCTTTCTTT; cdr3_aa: CASSPTGVRENTEAFF
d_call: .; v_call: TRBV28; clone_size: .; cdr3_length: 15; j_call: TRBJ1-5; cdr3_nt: TGTGCCAGCAAACCCCCGGGATTTAGCAATCAGCCCCAGCATTTT; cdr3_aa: CASKPPGFSNQPQHF
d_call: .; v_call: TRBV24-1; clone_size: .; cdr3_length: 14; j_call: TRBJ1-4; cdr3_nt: TGTGCCACCTCCCGAGGCGGGACTAATGAAAAACTGTTTTTT; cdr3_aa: CATSRGGTNEKLFF
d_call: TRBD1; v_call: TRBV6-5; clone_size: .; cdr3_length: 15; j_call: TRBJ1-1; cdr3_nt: TGTGCCAGCAGGGCCGCCGGGACAGGAACCACTGAAGCTTTCTTT; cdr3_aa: CASRAAGTGTTEAFF
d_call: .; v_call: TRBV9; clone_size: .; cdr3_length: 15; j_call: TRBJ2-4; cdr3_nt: TGTGCCAGCAGCGTAGGTTTTGCGGGACAAAACATTCAGTACTTC; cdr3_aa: CASSVGFAGQNIQYF
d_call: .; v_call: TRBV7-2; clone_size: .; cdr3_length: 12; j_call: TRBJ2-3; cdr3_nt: TGTGCCAGCAGGGGGGAGGAAGATACGCAGTATTTT; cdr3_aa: CASRGEEDTQYF
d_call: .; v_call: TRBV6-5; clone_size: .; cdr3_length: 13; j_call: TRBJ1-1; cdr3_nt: TGTGCCAGCAGACAAGGACAGAGCACTGAAGCTTTCTTT; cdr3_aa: CASRQGQSTEAFF
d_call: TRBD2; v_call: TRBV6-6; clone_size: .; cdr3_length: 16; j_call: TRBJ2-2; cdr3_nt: TGTGCCAGTACCCAGGGACTAGCGGGGGGTGCCGGGGAGCTGTTTTTT; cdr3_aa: CASTQGLAGGAGELFF
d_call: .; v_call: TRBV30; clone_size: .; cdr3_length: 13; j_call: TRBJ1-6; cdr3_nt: TGTGCCTGGAGTGTACGGGGTGATTCACCCCTCCACTTT; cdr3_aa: CAWSVRGDSPLHF
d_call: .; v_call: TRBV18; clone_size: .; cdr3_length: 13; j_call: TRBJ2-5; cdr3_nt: TGTGCCAGCTCACCAGGACTACAAGAGACCCAGTACTTC; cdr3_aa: CASSPGLQETQYF
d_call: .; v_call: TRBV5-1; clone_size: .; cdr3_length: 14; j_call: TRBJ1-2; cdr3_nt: TGCGCCAGCAGCTTGTCAGGGATTGACTATGGCTACACCTTC; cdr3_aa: CASSLSGIDYGYTF
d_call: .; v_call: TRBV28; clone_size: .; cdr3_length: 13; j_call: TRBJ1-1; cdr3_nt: TGTGCCAGCAGTCCCGTACAGGGCCCTGAAGCTTTCTTT; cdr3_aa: CASSPVQGPEAFF